The 18 T cell receptor beta chains reported below all come from one sample, sequenced in a study of monozygotic twins with inflammatory bowel disease. TCRdb re-called the 5' RACE reads; one entry per CDR3 protein, DNA not given. The sample has tens of thousands of distinct CDR3 sequences. What was sequenced was blood. The source is a human donor with ulcerative colitis or Crohn's disease, or a healthy co-twin of an affected twin (not recorded which).

The V call is TRBV9, the J call TRBJ2-5; TCRdb selects TRBD2, and the lack of DNA leaves this call unchecked. This CDR3 is built from 14 residues. Germline CDR1 is SGDLS and CDR2 is YYNGEE. CDR3: CASSALAGKETQYF.

V usage is TRBV28 and J usage is TRBJ1-5; TCRdb reports TRBD1, a call that lacks DNA to check it against. This CDR3 is built from 15 residues. Germline assignment: CDR1 MDHEN and CDR2 SYDVKM. CDR3: CATQTGSRGNQPQHF. The complete variable domain, with remaining parts taken from reference TRBV28 and TRBJ1-5, reads DVKVTQSSRYLVKRTGEKVFLECVQDMDHENMFWYRQDPGLGLRLIYFSYDVKMKEKGDIPEGYSVSREKKERFSLILESASTNQTSMYLCATQTGSRGNQPQHFGDGTRLSIL.

The chain is built from TRBV7-2 and TRBJ1-2. Germline loops: CDR1 SGHTA, CDR2 FQGNSA. This CDR3 is 14 amino acids long. CDR3 protein: CASSFTLGGYGYTF.

This chain uses TRBV5-1 with TRBJ1-6. CDR3 length equals 15 residues. Germline-derived CDR1 and CDR2 are SGHRS and YFSETQ. The CDR3 spells CASRGVEGHNSPLHF.

J is TRBJ2-7 and V is TRBV10-2; TCRdb reports TRBD1, a call that lacks DNA to check it against. This CDR3 has 16 residues. Looked up from germline, CDR1 is WSHSY and CDR2 is SAAADI. The chain's CDR3 is CASSDPGQGSSYEQYF.

This chain links TRBV7-9 with TRBJ2-7. CDR1 SEHNR and CDR2 FQNEAQ come from the germline V gene (reference sequence). This CDR3 spans 12 amino acids. CDR3 amino acids: CASSLSSYEQYF.

The V call is TRBV6-1, the J call TRBJ1-2; TCRdb's D gene call, TRBD1, goes unchecked for lack of DNA. The germline CDR1 and CDR2 sequences are MNHNS and SASEGT. CDR3 length: 15 amino acids. CDR3 in amino acids: CDSRPRQLLIYGYTF.

The rearrangement joins TRBV20-1 to TRBJ2-4. The germline V gene encodes CDR1 DFQATT and CDR2 SNEGSKA (reference sequence). The length of the CDR3 is 16 residues. The CDR3 sequence: CSARDLRDGSKNIQYF.

The CDR3 sequence: CASSIRQRNTEAFF. V usage is TRBV13 and J usage is TRBJ1-1; checking the TCRdb D call of TRBD1 is not possible without DNA. The CDR3 runs 14 residues. CDR1 PRHDT and CDR2 FYEKMQ come from the germline V gene (reference sequence).

CDR3 sequence: CASSQPGQGFNEQFF. The V gene is TRBV3-1, the J gene TRBJ2-1; TCRdb returns TRBD1, unconfirmable since there is no DNA. The CDR3 extends over 15 amino acids. Germline values: CDR1 LGHDT, CDR2 YNNKEL (reference sequence).

This chain links TRBV19 with TRBJ1-5. The CDR3 has 14 amino acids. The germline V gene has CDR1 LNHDA and CDR2 SQIVND (reference sequence). CDR3 sequence reads: CASKRDGFDQPQHF.

V and J are TRBV27 and TRBJ1-1; the D call of TRBD1 rests on TCRdb alone, since no DNA is present to check it. This CDR3 region has 15 residues. Per the germline V gene, CDR1 is MNHEY and CDR2 is SMNVEV (reference sequence). CDR3: CASSLFGGLNTEAFF.

This chain connects TRBV7-3 to TRBJ1-1. CDR3 size: 13 residues. The V gene's germline CDR1 is SGHTA and CDR2 FQGTGA. This CDR3 reads CASSLTTNTEAFF. The variable domain in full, completed from reference TRBV7-3 and TRBJ1-1, reads GAGVSQTPSNKVTEKGKYVELRCDPISGHTALYWYRQSLGQGPEFLIYFQGTGAADDSGLPNDRFFAVRPEGSVSTLKIQRTERGDSAVYLCASSLTTNTEAFFGQGTRLTVV.

This chain uses TRBV5-1 with TRBJ1-1; the TCRdb call, TRBD1, lacks DNA for checking. The CDR3 has 16 amino acids. Germline V gene lookup returns CDR1 SGHRS and CDR2 YFSETQ. CDR3 protein: CASSLAPDTRNTEAFF.

This sequence joins TRBV3-1 and TRBJ1-6. Per germline, CDR1 LGHDT and CDR2 YNNKEL (reference sequence). The CDR3 is made up of 14 amino acids. CDR3 loop: CASSPPAYNSPLHF.

The J gene is TRBJ1-5, the V gene TRBV20-1. The germline V gene encodes CDR1 DFQATT and CDR2 SNEGSKA (reference sequence). CDR3 length: 17 amino acids. CDR3 loop: CSARMGGGSSGNQPQHF.

The chain recombines TRBV7-8 with TRBJ2-2. The CDR3 extends over 15 amino acids. Germline V gives CDR1 SGHVS, CDR2 FQNEAQ. The CDR3 sequence: CASSLEMTNTGELFF.

V and J are TRBV12-3 or TRBV12-4 and TRBJ1-1; TCRdb calls TRBD1, which cannot be checked without DNA. The CDR3 extends over 16 amino acids. CDR3 protein: CASSIRDRGGRTEAFF.